The 20 T cell receptor beta chains below come from one sample, sequenced in a study of blood T cells in healthy people across ages. Primers used in a second PCR of roughly 6 to 11 cycles were a sample-barcoded 5' primer and a J-beta primer mix. TCRdb recomputed calls from the 5' RACE reads with MiXCR, one row per CDR3 protein. The table shows 650,000 to 700,000 distinct CDR3 sequences, with about 32% occurring only once. Sequences were obtained from blood. These TCRs come from a woman aged 80 or over in good health.

This clonotype was picked up a small number of times. The CDR3 loop is CSAIVGGSVGEQYF. Here the CDR3 DNA reads TGCAGTGCAATTGTAGGGGGGAGTGTGGGGGAGCAGTACTTC. The chain has TRBV20-1 and TRBJ2-7, with D perhaps TRBD1 or TRBD2 (6 bases each). CDR1 and CDR2 from the germline V gene are DFQATT and SNEGSKA (reference sequence). The CDR3 sequence is 14 residues long. With 6 bases removed from V and 7 bases from J, the gap between germline ends came to 22 bases.

J is TRBJ2-7 and V is TRBV23-1, with 8 bases matching TRBD1. TRBV23-1 is noted as an ORF with a role that remains uncertain. Losses at the gene ends were 0 bases for V and 4 bases for J; bases not matched to a gene: 5. The length of the CDR3 is 15 residues. The CDR3 DNA reads as TGCGCCAGCAGTCAATCGCACAGGGGGTTGTACGAGCAGTACTTC. Translation: CASSQSHRGLYEQYF.

This clonotype was counted at least ten times. The chain combines TRBV28 with TRBJ2-7; TRBD1 matches at 8 bases. CDR3 length equals 12 residues. Unmatched junction bases numbered 1, after V lost 6 bases and J lost 3 bases. CDR1 is MDHEN, CDR2 SYDVKM, per germline. CDR3 coding DNA: TGTGCCAGCAGAGGACAGGGCTACGAGCAGTACTTC. Translated: CASRGQGYEQYF.

This clonotype was detected ten times or more. The rearrangement links TRBV9 to TRBJ2-2; D is unresolved. Per the germline V gene, CDR1 is SGDLS and CDR2 is YYNGEE. V was trimmed by 4 bases and J by 5 bases, leaving 12 bases between them. This CDR3 is built from 14 residues. CDR3 coding DNA: TGTGCCAGCAGCCCCCCCTCCGGGACCGGGGAGCTGTTTTTT. It yields the protein CASSPPSGTGELFF.

The table lists this clonotype with a few counts. The chain combines TRBV6-6 with TRBJ1-1; possibly TRBD1 for D (6 bases). V was cut by 7 bases and J by 5 bases, with 14 bases left in between. The CDR3 has 13 residues. Germline CDR1 is MNHNY and CDR2 is SVGAGI (reference sequence). The CDR3 region has the DNA TGTGCCAGCACCATCAGGGGAGATACTGAAGCTTTCTTT. This sequence encodes CASTIRGDTEAFF.

This clonotype was recorded many times. The chain couples TRBV7-9 to TRBJ2-7; D call uncertain. The germline gives CDR1 SEHNR, CDR2 FQNEAQ (reference sequence). This CDR3 has 13 residues. Trimming removed 6 bases at V and 5 bases at J, with 14 bases between. The CDR3 sequence: CASSRNLLDEQYF. The CDR3 DNA follows: TGTGCCAGCAGTCGAAACCTACTGGACGAGCAGTACTTC.

In its sample, this clonotype was seen a few times. The chain links TRBV9 to TRBJ2-1; 8 nucleotides match TRBD1. Germline lookup yields CDR1 SGDLS and CDR2 YYNGEE. The CDR3 loop spans 17 amino acids. Germline trimming cut 5 bases from V and 0 bases from J; bases unmatched to any gene: 10. The CDR3 spells CASRPSWDRSSYNEQFF. CDR3 bases: TGTGCCAGCAGGCCCTCTTGGGACAGGAGCTCCTACAATGAGCAGTTCTTC.

This clonotype was seen repeatedly, ten times or more. The rearrangement links TRBV6-2 or TRBV6-3 to TRBJ2-5; TRBD2 matches at 11 bases. Germline assignment: CDR1 MNHEY and CDR2 SVGEGT. Trimming at V came to 3 bases and at J to 2 bases, leaving 8 bases not matched to a gene. This CDR3 is built from 17 residues. CDR3 sequence: CASSYIAGGPGQETQYF. The DNA of the CDR3 is TGTGCCAGCAGTTATATAGCGGGGGGGCCGGGGCAAGAGACCCAGTACTTC.

This chain connects TRBV2 to TRBJ2-3, with TRBD2 identical over 8 bases. V dropped 8 bases and J dropped 6; count of bases not matched to a gene: 10. CDR3 length: 14 residues. Germline assignment: CDR1 SNHLY and CDR2 FYNNEI. The CDR3 loop is CASRWRGVYDTQYF. CDR3 DNA: TGTGCCAGCCGATGGCGGGGGGTCTATGATACGCAGTATTTT.

The chain has TRBV7-9 and TRBJ2-7, with D unclear. The germline gives CDR1 SEHNR, CDR2 FQNEAQ (reference sequence). V lost 1 base and J 1 base, leaving 11 bases between the germline ends. The CDR3 spans 15 residues. The CDR3 DNA follows: TGTGCCAGCAGCTTAGGCCCAGCCCGATCCTACGAGCAGTACTTC. It yields the protein CASSLGPARSYEQYF.

Here the CDR3 reads CASTRSLAGGRNTGELFF. CDR3 nucleotides: TGTGCCAGCACTCGCTCACTAGCGGGGGGACGGAACACCGGGGAGCTGTTTTTT. This chain connects TRBV6-1 to TRBJ2-2; 12 bases map to TRBD2. Germline CDR1 is MNHNS and CDR2 is SASEGT. Unmatched junction bases numbered 10, after V lost 7 bases and J lost 1 base. The CDR3 has 18 residues.

Ten or more counts support this clonotype. This sequence joins TRBV24-1 and TRBJ2-3; no reliable D call. Germline lookup yields CDR1 KGHDR and CDR2 SFDVKD. The CDR3 consists of 15 residues. V lost 0 bases and J 2 bases, leaving 8 bases between the germline ends. For the CDR3, the DNA is TGTGCCACCAGTGATTTGACCGGACCCACAGATACGCAGTATTTT. The encoded protein is CATSDLTGPTDTQYF.

This clonotype turned up a few times. This rearrangement joins TRBV15 to TRBJ2-5; no definite D call. Germline lookup yields CDR1 LNHNV and CDR2 YYDKDF (reference sequence). The CDR3 runs 18 residues. Trimming shortened V by 0 bases and J by 4 bases, and 21 bases separated the two germline ends. This CDR3 reads CATSRDPYRLGERETQYF. The CDR3 DNA reads TGTGCCACCAGCAGAGATCCCTACCGTTTAGGAGAAAGAGAGACCCAGTACTTC.

The chain couples TRBV30 to TRBJ2-3; no clear D gene. CDR3 length equals 13 residues. Germline V gene lookup returns CDR1 GTSNPN and CDR2 SVGIG (reference sequence). The V gene lost 0 bases and the J gene lost 0 bases, with 4 bases spanning the gap. CDR3 sequence: CAWSVRSTDTQYF. The CDR3 DNA sequence: TGTGCCTGGAGTGTACGTAGCACAGATACGCAGTATTTT.

Ten or more counts support this clonotype. The chain combines TRBV7-2 with TRBJ2-3; 7 nucleotides agree with TRBD1. This CDR3 contains 13 residues. J gave up 4 bases and V 6 bases, and 4 bases lay outside the gene matches. Germline assignment: CDR1 SGHTA and CDR2 FQGNSA. CDR3 loop: CASRGTGADTQYF. The CDR3 region has the DNA TGTGCCAGCAGGGGAACAGGGGCAGATACGCAGTATTTT.

Points on this clonotype: This may come from a read error, since a much larger clone is one base off. The V call is TRBV7-6, the J call TRBJ2-1; D not resolved. Germline loops: CDR1 SGHVS, CDR2 FNYEAQ. Trimming took 6 bases from V and 8 from J, leaving 8 bases between them. This CDR3 spans 11 amino acids. For the CDR3, the DNA is TGTGCCAGCAGGCGACTCGATGAGCAGTTCTTC. The encoded protein is CASRRLDEQFF.

This clonotype was detected a few times. The CDR3 reads CATLHTGRDQPQHF. CDR3 DNA: TGTGCCACCTTACACACAGGGAGGGATCAGCCCCAGCATTTT. The chain is built from TRBV27 and TRBJ1-5; possibly TRBD1 for D (6 bases). Per the germline V gene, CDR1 is MNHEY and CDR2 is SMNVEV (reference sequence). Trimming stripped 10 bases from V and 5 bases from J, with 18 bases between. The CDR3 has 14 amino acids.

This clonotype appeared many times. The V gene is TRBV5-1, the J gene TRBJ2-1; D uncertain. The CDR3 is 14 residues long. Germline V gene sequence: CDR1 SGHRS, CDR2 YFSETQ. V shed 4 bases and J shed 0 bases, with 8 bases lying between them. CDR3 region: CASSNDNSYNEQFF. DNA for the CDR3: TGCGCCAGCAGCAACGACAACTCCTACAATGAGCAGTTCTTC.

This clonotype was detected many times. The V call is TRBV27, the J call TRBJ2-1, with 9 bases aligning to TRBD2. Per germline, CDR1 MNHEY and CDR2 SMNVEV (reference sequence). Trimming at V came to 1 base and at J to 4 bases, leaving 8 bases not matched to a gene. There are 17 residues in the CDR3. CDR3 sequence reads: CASSLFPGGGAYNEQFF. DNA for the CDR3: TGTGCCAGCAGTTTATTCCCGGGCGGGGGGGCGTACAATGAGCAGTTCTTC.

Turning to this clonotype: This may arise from a read error, as a much more abundant clone is one base away. V is TRBV9 and J is TRBJ1-4; tentatively, D is TRBD1 (5 bases). The CDR3 extends over 15 amino acids. Germline lookup yields CDR1 SGDLS and CDR2 YYNGEE. Here the CDR3 reads CASSVATGPNEKRFF. Here the CDR3 DNA reads TGTGCCAGCAGCGTAGCTACAGGTCCGAATGAAAAACGGTTTTTT.